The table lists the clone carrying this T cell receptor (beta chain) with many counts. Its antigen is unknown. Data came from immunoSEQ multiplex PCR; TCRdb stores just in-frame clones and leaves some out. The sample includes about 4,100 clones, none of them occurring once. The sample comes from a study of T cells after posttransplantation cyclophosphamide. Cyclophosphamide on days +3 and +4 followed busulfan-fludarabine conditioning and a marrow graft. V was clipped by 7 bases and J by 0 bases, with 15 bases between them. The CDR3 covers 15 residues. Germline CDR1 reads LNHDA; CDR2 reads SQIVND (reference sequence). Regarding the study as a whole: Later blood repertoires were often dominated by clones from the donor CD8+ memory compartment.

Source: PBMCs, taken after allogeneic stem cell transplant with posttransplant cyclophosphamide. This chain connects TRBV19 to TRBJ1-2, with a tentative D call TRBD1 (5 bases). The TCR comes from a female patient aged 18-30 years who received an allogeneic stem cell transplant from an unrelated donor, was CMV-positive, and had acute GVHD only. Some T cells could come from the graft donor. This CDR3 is CASTIGGGSNYGYTF. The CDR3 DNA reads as TGTGCCAGTACCATTGGGGGAGGGTCTAACTATGGCTACACCTTC.